A selection of T cell receptor beta chains follows, all from one sample in a study of blood T cells in healthy people across ages. TCRdb ran MiXCR on the 5' RACE reads and lists one entry per CDR3 protein. The sample contains roughly 1,300,000 distinct CDR3 sequences, roughly 64% of which appear only once. Material for sequencing was blood. The source of these receptors is a man aged 18 to 29 in good health. The CDR3 runs from the conserved cysteine through the conserved F or W. A D gene is named only where the DNA matches it firmly. Clone sizes are given selectively: once, few, many, or a class where the clone is expanded.

J gene	CDR3 length	clone size	V gene	D gene	CDR3 DNA	CDR3 protein
TRBJ1-4	15	few	TRBV20-1	.	TGCAGTGCTAGAGATACCCGGGGACCTAATGAAAAACTGTTTTTT	CSARDTRGPNEKLFF
TRBJ1-6	14	few	TRBV4-1	TRBD1	TGCGCCAGCAGAGGGACAGATAGCAATTCACCCCTCCACTTT	CASRGTDSNSPLHF
TRBJ1-2	12	few	TRBV5-1	.	TGCGCCAGCAGCTTGGCGCAGGAAGGCTACACCTTC	CASSLAQEGYTF
TRBJ2-2	13	.	TRBV2	TRBD1	TGTGCCAGCAACAGGGGAAGGGCCGGGGAGCTGTTTTTT	CASNRGRAGELFF
TRBJ1-2	12	.	TRBV29-1	.	TGCAGCGTTGTAGGCAATAACTATGGCTACACCTTC	CSVVGNNYGYTF
TRBJ2-7	15	once	TRBV6-2/TRBV6-3	.	TGTGCCAGCAGTTACTCTCCCGGTGGGGGATCCGAGCAGTACTTC	CASSYSPGGGSEQYF
TRBJ1-5	15	.	TRBV7-6	.	TGTGCCAGCAGCTTAGAAGACAGTCGCAATCAGCCCCAGCATTTT	CASSLEDSRNQPQHF
TRBJ1-4	15	.	TRBV25-1	.	TGTGCCAGCAGTGCGCGCGGACAGCGTAATGAAAAACTGTTTTTT	CASSARGQRNEKLFF
TRBJ2-1	12	.	TRBV20-1	.	TGCAGTGCTAGAGACCTGGAGCGTGAGCAGTTCTTC	CSARDLEREQFF
TRBJ2-2	13	once	TRBV6-1	.	TGTGCCAGCAGCGGCCCGATCCAGGGGGAGCTGTTTTTT	CASSGPIQGELFF
TRBJ1-1	12	.	TRBV7-9	.	TGTGCCAGCAGCTTATACCACACTGAAGCTTTCTTT	CASSLYHTEAFF
TRBJ2-1	15	.	TRBV7-9	.	TGTGCCAGCAGCTTAAGACAGACCTCCTACAATGAGCAGTTCTTC	CASSLRQTSYNEQFF
TRBJ1-6	14	.	TRBV29-1	TRBD1	TGCAGCGTTCGACAGGGAGGGAATAATTCACCCCTCCACTTT	CSVRQGGNNSPLHF
TRBJ2-5	13	.	TRBV29-1	TRBD1	TGCGGCGCTGGGACAGGGTGGGGAGAGACCCAGTACTTC	CGAGTGWGETQYF
TRBJ1-1	15	.	TRBV11-2	.	TGTGCCAGCAGCTTAGTTGAGAAACTGAACACTGAAGCTTTCTTT	CASSLVEKLNTEAFF
TRBJ2-7	13	.	TRBV20-1	.	TGCAGTGCTAGAGGGGTACTAGTGATCGAGCAGTACTTC	CSARGVLVIEQYF
TRBJ2-7	13	.	TRBV4-2	.	TGTACCAGCAGCCAAGAGCCCCTCTACGAGCAGTACTTC	CTSSQEPLYEQYF
TRBJ2-3	18	.	TRBV11-2	TRBD2	TGTGCCAGCAGCTTAGGGACTAGCGGGAGGGCGAGCACAGATACGCAGTATTTT	CASSLGTSGRASTDTQYF
TRBJ1-6	16	.	TRBV5-1	.	TGCGCCAGCAGCTCGGAAATTTACAGGGCCGGATCACCCCTCCACTTT	CASSSEIYRAGSPLHF
TRBJ1-5	15	few	TRBV4-1	.	TGCGCCAGCAGCTATACAGGCTCTCCTAGAGAGCCCCAGCATTTT	CASSYTGSPREPQHF
TRBJ1-2	14	.	TRBV27	.	TGTGCCAGTTCACAAGCCGTTTGGGGCTATGGCTACACCTTC	CASSQAVWGYGYTF
TRBJ2-7	18	.	TRBV21-1	.	TGTGCCAGCAGCAAAGGTGGAGACAGGGGATATCAGGCCTACGAGCAGTACTTC	CASSKGGDRGYQAYEQYF
TRBJ1-1	18	.	TRBV9	.	TGTGCCAGCAGCGCGCGCGAGGGCGCGGGTTATCGGAACACTGAAGCTTTCTTT	CASSAREGAGYRNTEAFF
TRBJ2-2	12	.	TRBV29-1	.	TGCAGCGTTTTCTCGAACACCGGGGAGCTGTTTTTT	CSVFSNTGELFF
TRBJ2-2	15	.	TRBV11-2	.	TGTGCCAGCAGCCCCGGGAACGACGAGAAGTGGGAGCTGTTTTTT	CASSPGNDEKWELFF
TRBJ2-5	14	.	TRBV5-6	.	TGTGCCAGCAGCGCGGCGATGGGAATAGAGACCCAGTACTTC	CASSAAMGIETQYF
TRBJ2-3	17	.	TRBV25-1	.	TGTGCCAGCAGTGAAAATTTCTGGGAAGGGTCTACAGATACGCAGTATTTT	CASSENFWEGSTDTQYF
TRBJ2-5	15	.	TRBV20-1	TRBD1	TGCAGTGCTAGAGACTCCTGGACAGGGAAACGGGAGCAGTACTTC	CSARDSWTGKREQYF
TRBJ2-3	14	few	TRBV7-9	TRBD2	TGTGCCAGCAGCGAGAGCGGGAGAGCGGATACGCAGTATTTT	CASSESGRADTQYF
TRBJ2-7	16	few	TRBV2	TRBD2	TGTGCCAGCAGTGATTCAGGGGAGACTAGCGGCTACGAGCAGTACTTC	CASSDSGETSGYEQYF
TRBJ2-1	18	.	TRBV2	TRBD1	TGTGCCAGCAGTGATCGGGACAGGGGCGCCTACTCCTACAATGAGCAGTTCTTC	CASSDRDRGAYSYNEQFF
TRBJ2-4	13	few	TRBV29-1	.	TGCAGCGTTGAATCAGGGGCCAAAAACATTCAGTACTTC	CSVESGAKNIQYF
TRBJ2-4	14	many	TRBV27	.	TGTGCCAGCATGGGGGTCAACTCCAAAAACATTCAGTACTTC	CASMGVNSKNIQYF